Below are 21 T cell receptor beta chains sequenced from a single sample in a study of human T cells and chemical hapten exposure. TCRdb re-analysed the RACE reads in MiXCR, keeping a single row per CDR3 protein. The repertoire includes about 190,000 distinct CDR3 sequences, under 25% of them detected once, and approximately 2.5% sits in the top ten. Time point in this sample: patch test 3, about 24 weeks after DPC sensitization. As for treatment: therapeutic diphenylcyclopropenone sensitization with weekly scalp DPC. The sequencing here drew on whole blood, taken in connection with sensitization to the hapten diphenylcyclopropenone (DPC). These receptors all come from a woman in her thirties or forties with alopecia areata. Some clones in this sample may be carry-over from other donors' samples.

This clonotype was picked up many times. The chain employs TRBV12-3 or TRBV12-4 and TRBJ2-7, with 9 nucleotides matching TRBD1. J was trimmed by 2 bases and V by 3 bases; bases with no gene match: 2. The CDR3 has 14 amino acids. CDR3 nucleotides: TGTGCCAGCAGTTTGGGACAGGGCCCCTACGAGCAGTACTTC. It codes for CASSLGQGPYEQYF.

This clonotype was observed a handful of times. The chain has TRBV4-3 and TRBJ1-4; D gene uncertain. The CDR3 has 13 amino acids. Germline V gene data show CDR1 as LGHNA and CDR2 as YSLEER. V gave up 0 bases and J gave up 8 bases, with 7 bases separating them. CDR3 coding DNA: TGCGCCAGCAGCCAAGAACGGAGCGAAAAACTGTTTTTT. Amino acids: CASSQERSEKLFF.

This clonotype was detected a few times. The chain joins TRBV27 to TRBJ2-5; TRBD2 is a possible D gene (6 bases). Germline values: CDR1 MNHEY, CDR2 SMNVEV (reference sequence). V lost 7 bases and J lost 2, with 17 bases in between. The CDR3 is 15 residues long. The CDR3 loop is CASKPRLSGQETQYF. The DNA of the CDR3 is TGTGCCAGCAAACCCCGTCTTAGCGGTCAAGAGACCCAGTACTTC.

The CDR3, as DNA: TGTGCCAGCAGCCGAGGGGCGGGAGGGTACTACGAGCAGTACTTC. Translated, it gives CASSRGAGGYYEQYF. The chain links TRBV7-2 to TRBJ2-7; TRBD2 aligns across 9 bases. This CDR3 is built from 15 residues. J was trimmed by 3 bases and V by 5 bases; bases with no gene match: 8. Germline V gene lookup returns CDR1 SGHTA and CDR2 FQGNSA.

In this sample, this clonotype turned up a few times. J is TRBJ2-3 and V is TRBV29-1, with 11 bases that match TRBD2. The CDR3 extends over 14 amino acids. V gave up 8 bases and J gave up 5 bases; unmatched junction bases: 9. Germline lookup yields CDR1 SQVTM and CDR2 ANQGSEA. CDR3 bases: TGCAGCATCTTAGCGGGAGGGCCTAAAGATACGCAGTATTTT. It codes for CSILAGGPKDTQYF.

This clonotype was seen at least ten times. The rearrangement links TRBV29-1 to TRBJ2-3; TRBD1 is a possible D gene (6 bases). CDR3 size: 14 residues. Germline values: CDR1 SQVTM, CDR2 ANQGSEA. The V and J ends lost 2 bases and 2 bases respectively, with 11 bases between them. The CDR3 sequence: CSVEFQGFTDTQYF. As DNA, the CDR3 is TGCAGCGTTGAATTCCAGGGGTTCACAGATACGCAGTATTTT.

At least ten counts were recorded for this clonotype. This chain's CDR3 is CASSQGRTDTQYF. CDR3 coding DNA: TGCGCCAGCAGCCAAGGGCGCACAGATACGCAGTATTTT. The chain combines TRBV4-3 with TRBJ2-3; D gene unclear. Looked up from germline, CDR1 is LGHNA and CDR2 is YSLEER. Trimming removed 1 base from V and 1 base from J, with 3 bases in between. This CDR3 is built from 13 residues.

J is TRBJ2-1 and V is TRBV29-1, with 7 nucleotides matching TRBD1. With V trimmed by 1 base and J by 0 bases, 9 bases remained unmatched. The CDR3 consists of 17 residues. CDR1 is SQVTM, CDR2 ANQGSEA, per germline. The CDR3: CSVEGVTGVSSYNEQFF. The CDR3 DNA is TGCAGCGTTGAAGGAGTTACAGGGGTTAGCTCCTACAATGAGCAGTTCTTC.

The chain combines TRBV27 with TRBJ1-5; D gene ambiguous. V was trimmed by 2 bases and J by 2 bases, leaving 4 bases between them. The CDR3 contains 13 residues. The germline V gene has CDR1 MNHEY and CDR2 SMNVEV (reference sequence). The chain's CDR3 is CASSLNGNQPQHF. The CDR3 nucleotides are TGTGCCAGCAGTTTAAATGGCAATCAGCCCCAGCATTTT.

The V gene is TRBV7-2, the J gene TRBJ2-7; TRBD1 aligns across 8 bases. The V gene's germline CDR1 is SGHTA and CDR2 FQGNSA. The ends lost 8 bases at V and 0 bases at J; junction bases unmatched: 6. The CDR3 sequence is 14 residues long. The CDR3 bases are TGTGCCAGCGGGACAGGTCTTAGCTCCTACGAGCAGTACTTC. Translation: CASGTGLSSYEQYF.

The CDR3 sequence is CASSLSGSVTYEQYF. CDR3 nucleotides: TGTGCCAGCAGTTTATCGGGTTCGGTTACTTACGAGCAGTACTTC. V is TRBV27 and J is TRBJ2-7, with D uncertain. Germline V gene lookup returns CDR1 MNHEY and CDR2 SMNVEV (reference sequence). The CDR3 contains 15 residues. Trimming pared 0 bases from V and 4 bases from J, leaving 13 bases between.

This clonotype appeared a few times. The V and J genes are TRBV20-1 and TRBJ2-7; a possible D gene is TRBD2 (5 bases). This CDR3 region has 14 residues. Per germline, CDR1 DFQATT and CDR2 SNEGSKA (reference sequence). V lost 6 bases to trimming and J lost 0 bases, with 15 bases between them. This CDR3 reads CSAYPRERSYEQYF. CDR3 sequence (DNA): TGCAGTGCGTACCCCCGGGAACGCTCCTACGAGCAGTACTTC.

This clonotype was detected a few times. The DNA is left out, because the CDR3 cannot be placed on it with certainty; the CDR3 is given as TCRdb lists it. V is TRBV20-1 and J is TRBJ2-1; the tabulated D call, TRBD2, remains unverified against the DNA. The CDR3 has 13 residues if both end residues are counted. The germline CDR1 and CDR2 sequences are DFQATT and SNEGSKA (reference sequence). The CDR3 loop reads CSARVGSGSTEFF.

This clonotype has a handful of counts. This sequence joins TRBV11-2 and TRBJ2-2; TRBD2 matches 10 bases. The CDR3 runs 16 residues. Germline V gives CDR1 SGHAT, CDR2 FQNNGV. The V and J ends lost 0 bases and 4 bases, in that order; junction bases with no gene match: 2. The CDR3 is CASSLDASGGTGELFF. The DNA of the CDR3 is TGTGCCAGCAGCTTAGACGCTAGCGGGGGCACCGGGGAGCTGTTTTTT.

This clonotype was seen only a few times. The chain joins TRBV7-2 to TRBJ2-5, with 8 bases aligning to TRBD1. V was clipped by 8 bases and J by 1 base; unmatched bases: 3. Per the germline V gene, CDR1 is SGHTA and CDR2 is FQGNSA. This CDR3 is built from 13 residues. This CDR3 reads CASGGTGQETQYF. Written as DNA, the CDR3 is TGTGCCAGCGGGGGGACAGGCCAAGAGACCCAGTACTTC.

This clonotype was seen only a few times. The chain combines TRBV20-1 with TRBJ2-1, with 11 positions matching TRBD2. The germline CDR1 and CDR2 sequences are DFQATT and SNEGSKA (reference sequence). The V gene end was trimmed by 1 base and the J gene end by 2 bases; junction bases not matched to a gene: 4. The CDR3 runs 16 residues. CDR3 in amino acids: CSARVTSGRTYNEQFF. DNA for the CDR3: TGCAGTGCTAGAGTCACTAGCGGGAGAACCTACAATGAGCAGTTCTTC.

CDR3 region: CASSGLGGVTQYF. The DNA of the CDR3 is TGTGCCAGCAGCGGACTGGGCGGGGTAACCCAGTACTTC. The rearrangement uses TRBV28 and TRBJ2-5; D may be TRBD2 (6 bases). With 6 bases removed from V and 8 bases from J, the gap between germline ends came to 16 bases. The CDR3 covers 13 residues. Germline V gene lookup returns CDR1 MDHEN and CDR2 SYDVKM.

The chain recombines TRBV20-1 with TRBJ1-3; D possibly corresponds to TRBD1 (5 bases). Germline CDR1 DFQATT, CDR2 SNEGSKA (reference sequence). Trimming stripped 7 bases from V and 3 bases from J, with 7 bases between. This CDR3 has 11 amino acids. This chain's CDR3 is CSVGDGNTIYF. The CDR3, as DNA: TGCAGTGTGGGGGATGGAAACACCATATATTTT.

This chain uses TRBV28 with TRBJ1-1, with D perhaps matching TRBD1 (6 bases). Between the trimmed V and J ends, which lost 5 bases and 5 bases, there was a span of 18 bases. The CDR3 is 15 amino acids. Germline assignment: CDR1 MDHEN and CDR2 SYDVKM. This chain's CDR3 is CASSESTGLGTEAFF. CDR3 bases: TGTGCCAGCAGTGAATCGACAGGCTTGGGGACTGAAGCTTTCTTT.

This clonotype was counted ten times or more. The chain recombines TRBV4-1 with TRBJ2-1, with TRBD2 identical over 11 bases. The trim removed 6 bases at V and 6 bases at J, leaving 7 bases unmatched. Germline CDR1 and CDR2: MGHRA and YSYEKL. The CDR3 extends over 15 amino acids. The DNA for the CDR3 is TGCGCCAGCAGATTACTAGCGGGAGCCCCCAATGAGCAGTTCTTC. Protein product: CASRLLAGAPNEQFF.

The rearrangement joins TRBV5-1 to TRBJ1-4; D gene unclear. CDR3 length equals 13 residues. Germline V gene lookup returns CDR1 SGHRS and CDR2 YFSETQ. V gave up 0 bases and J gave up 4 bases, with 4 bases separating them. The DNA of the CDR3 is TGCGCCAGCAGCTTGGCCAGTAATGAAAAACTGTTTTTT. It codes for CASSLASNEKLFF.